This TCR beta chain was profiled in a study of blood T cell repertoires in COVID-19. The wider study: COVID-19 samples, acute and convalescent, were from the United States, Italy and Spain. Nucleic acid was either cDNA or gDNA, and it came from T cells, B-cell-depleted T cells, or PBMCs.

In the original processing: Cell counts per sample came from amplifying reference gene primers. Produced via immunoSEQ multiplex PCR; TCRdb's table is partial and in-frame only. V and J calls and clone size come straight from that table; D and trimming were deduced from the DNA. The sample records about 200,000 clones, 89% being singletons. The clonotype was recovered from a man in his forties with acute or convalescent COVID-19. The material sequenced was peripheral blood.

The CDR3 DNA follows: TGTGCCAGCAGTCCCACCTCCAGGGGGACTCAGCCCCAGCATTTT. Translation: CASSPTSRGTQPQHF. The chain links TRBV6-5 to TRBJ1-5; 7 positions match TRBD1. Germline V gene sequence: CDR1 MNHEY, CDR2 SVGAGI. The length of the CDR3 is 15 residues. The V and J ends lost 5 bases and 6 bases, in that order; junction bases with no gene match: 10.